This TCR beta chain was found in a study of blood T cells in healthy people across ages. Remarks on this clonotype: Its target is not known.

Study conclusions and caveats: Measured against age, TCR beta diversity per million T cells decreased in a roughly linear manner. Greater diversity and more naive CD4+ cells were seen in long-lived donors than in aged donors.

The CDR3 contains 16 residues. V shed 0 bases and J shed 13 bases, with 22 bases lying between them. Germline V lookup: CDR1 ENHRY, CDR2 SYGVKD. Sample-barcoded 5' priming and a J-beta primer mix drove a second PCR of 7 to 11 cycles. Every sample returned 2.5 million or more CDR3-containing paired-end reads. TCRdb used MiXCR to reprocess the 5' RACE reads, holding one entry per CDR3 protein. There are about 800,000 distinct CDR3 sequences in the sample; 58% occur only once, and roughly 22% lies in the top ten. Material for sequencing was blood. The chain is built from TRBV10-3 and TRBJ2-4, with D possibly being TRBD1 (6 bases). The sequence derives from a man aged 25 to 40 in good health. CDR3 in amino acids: CAISESADRPLLEQYF. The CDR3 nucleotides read TGTGCCATCAGTGAGTCCGCGGACAGACCCCTTTTGGAGCAGTACTTC.